Sequencing of this T cell receptor (beta chain) was carried out in a study of control samples from healthy donors and cancer patients. The table came from immunoSEQ multiplex PCR; TCRdb's copy has only in-frame clones and leaves some out. The sample has 100,000 to 150,000 clones; 90% are singletons. The sample was blood. This sequence was found in a man aged 40-55 years in good health.

The CDR3 sequence: CASTPRGAGQGKNEQYF. CDR3 sequence (DNA): TGTGCCAGCACCCCGCGGGGGGCTGGACAGGGTAAGAACGAGCAGTACTTC. This chain connects TRBV3-1 (or the pseudogene TRBV3-2) to TRBJ2-7; D tentatively fits TRBD1 or TRBD2 (8 bases each). Germline loops: CDR1 LGHDT, CDR2 YNNKEL (reference sequence). The V and J ends lost 7 bases and 5 bases respectively, with 27 bases between them. This CDR3 is built from 17 residues.